The rows below give T cell receptor beta chains drawn from one sample of a study of blood T cell repertoires in COVID-19. Measured with immunoSEQ multiplex PCR; TCRdb has only the in-frame clones, and not every one. The sample records 65,000 to 90,000 clones, 82% being singletons. The sequenced sample was peripheral blood. The receptors derive from a man in his sixties with acute or convalescent COVID-19. The CDR3 runs from the conserved cysteine through the conserved F or W. A D gene is named only where the DNA matches it firmly. Not all rows give a size; the values are once, few, many and, for expanded clones, a class.

CDR3 length	V gene	J gene	clone size	D gene	CDR3 DNA	CDR3 protein
13	TRBV5-1	TRBJ2-2	NA	TRBD2	TGCGCCACCGGAACGGGACTACCCGGGGAGCTGTTTTTT	CATGTGLPGELFF
16	TRBV28	TRBJ2-1	NA	TRBD1	TGTGCCAGCAGTTTATACACGGGGACAGGGTTGAATGAGCAGTTCTTC	CASSLYTGTGLNEQFF
12	TRBV7-9	TRBJ1-2	NA	NA	TGTGCCAGCAGCTTAGAGAGCTATGGCTACACCTTC	CASSLESYGYTF
15	TRBV6-5	TRBJ1-1	NA	NA	TGTGCCAGCAGTTACTCCTCCGCGTTGGACACTGAAGCTTTCTTT	CASSYSSALDTEAFF
14	TRBV19	TRBJ1-1	NA	TRBD1	TGTGCCAGTAAGGGGGCATCCTGGGGGACTGAAGCTTTCTTT	CASKGASWGTEAFF
12	TRBV28	TRBJ1-5	once	NA	TGTGCCAGCAGTTCCCTATATCAGCCCCAGCATTTT	CASSSLYQPQHF
14	TRBV10-2	TRBJ2-1	NA	NA	TGCGCCAGCAGGAACCAACTAGCCTACAATGAGCAGTTCTTC	CASRNQLAYNEQFF
16	TRBV18	TRBJ2-2	few	TRBD1	TGTGCCAGCTCACCCCGGACAGGGCCGGACACCGGGGAGCTGTTTTTT	CASSPRTGPDTGELFF
15	TRBV7-2	TRBJ2-5	NA	TRBD2	TGTGCCAGCAGCTTAGTAGCGGGAATAGGAGAGACCCAGTACTTC	CASSLVAGIGETQYF
12	TRBV23-1	TRBJ1-2	NA	TRBD1	TGCGCCAGCAGCTACAGGGGAGGAGGCTACACCTTC	CASSYRGGGYTF
15	TRBV5-5	TRBJ1-4	NA	TRBD1	TGTGCCAGCAGCTTGGACAGGACAGGGGATGAAAAACTGTTTTTT	CASSLDRTGDEKLFF
11	TRBV20-1	TRBJ1-2	NA	NA	TGCAGTGCTAGTAAGGGGAATGGCTACACCTTC	CSASKGNGYTF
15	TRBV7-2	TRBJ2-2	NA	TRBD2	TGTGCCAGCAACCGACTAGCGGGAGGGGTCGGGGAGCTGTTTTTT	CASNRLAGGVGELFF
15	TRBV3-1/TRBV3-2	TRBJ2-7	NA	TRBD2	TGTGCCAGCAGTCGGACTAGCGGGGACTCCTACGAGCAGTACTTC	CASSRTSGDSYEQYF
15	TRBV5-1	TRBJ1-5	NA	NA	TGCGCCAGCAGCTTGGATGGAGGGCTGGGACAGCCCCAGCATTTT	CASSLDGGLGQPQHF
17	TRBV19	TRBJ1-3	few	TRBD1	TGTGCCAGTAGTGCCCAACGGACAGGACTCTCTGGAAACACCATATATTTT	CASSAQRTGLSGNTIYF
15	TRBV6-6	TRBJ1-2	NA	NA	TGTGCCAGCAGTTACTCGGGGGGTGGCGGCTATGGCTACACCTTC	CASSYSGGGGYGYTF
14	TRBV5-1	TRBJ1-6	NA	NA	TGCGCCAGCAGCCCACAGGGCGCTAATTCACCCCTCCACTTT	CASSPQGANSPLHF
15	TRBV2	TRBJ1-1	NA	NA	TGTGCCAGCAGTGATGGAGTACAACGGAACACTGAAGCTTTCTTT	CASSDGVQRNTEAFF
17	TRBV5-1	TRBJ1-4	NA	NA	TGCGCCAGCAGCCCGGAAGGGGACTCCTACCTCGATGAAAAACTGTTTTTT	CASSPEGDSYLDEKLFF